Below, 27 T cell receptor beta chains from the same sample are listed, as sequenced in a study of CD8 T cells in Susac syndrome. An amount of RNA that ranged from about 0.45 to 1 ug was reverse transcribed with random hexamers. Via MiXCR, TCRdb re-called the immunoSEQ multiplex PCR reads, giving one row per CDR3 protein. The data contain about 210,000 distinct CDR3 sequences, around 96% of them singletons. Sequenced: CD4+ T cells from PBMCs. These receptors were taken from a human donor with multiple sclerosis.

V gene TRBV7-9 combines with J gene TRBJ2-3; the D is unclear. This CDR3 comprises 15 residues. Germline V gene data show CDR1 as SEHNR and CDR2 as FQNEAQ (reference sequence). Trimming left V 1 base short and J 2 bases short, with 10 bases between. CDR3 region: CASSLVGLDTDTQYF. CDR3 bases: TGTGCCAGCAGCTTAGTAGGTCTAGACACAGATACGCAGTATTTT. Full variable domain (missing parts from reference TRBV7-9 and TRBJ2-3): DTGVSQNPRHKITKRGQNVTFRCDPISEHNRLYWYRQTLGQGPEFLTYFQNEAQLEKSRLLSDRFSAERPKGSFSTLEIQRTEQGDSAMYLCASSLVGLDTDTQYFGPGTRLTVL.

The chain couples TRBV9 to TRBJ2-3, with 9 bases matching TRBD2. Germline trimming cut 0 bases from V and 5 bases from J; bases unmatched to any gene: 13. The CDR3 sequence is 18 residues long. Germline-derived CDR1 and CDR2 are SGDLS and YYNGEE. CDR3 bases: TGTGCCAGCAGCGTAGATCCCAGCGGGGGGAGTTTTGTAGATACGCAGTATTTT. It specifies CASSVDPSGGSFVDTQYF.

This clonotype has just one count. The chain carries TRBV29-1 and TRBJ1-2, with D perhaps matching TRBD1 (6 bases). The V end lost 6 bases, the J end lost 6 bases, and 11 bases lay between the germline ends. The CDR3 contains 11 residues. CDR1 and CDR2 (germline): SQVTM, ANQGSEA. Here the CDR3 reads CSVVGGDGYTF. The CDR3 nucleotides read TGCAGCGTGGTAGGGGGGGATGGCTACACCTTC.

The rearrangement uses TRBV29-1 and TRBJ2-1; maybe TRBD1 (7 bases). The CDR3 totals 13 residues. Deletions cut 1 base from V and 10 bases from J, with 14 bases between. From germline, CDR1 is SQVTM and CDR2 ANQGSEA. CDR3 nucleotide sequence: TGCAGCGTTGAAGGCAGGGGGGTCCAAGAGCAGTTCTTC. It encodes CSVEGRGVQEQFF.

This chain links TRBV3-1 with TRBJ2-1, with D unresolved. The germline V gene encodes CDR1 LGHDT and CDR2 YNNKEL (reference sequence). Trimming pared 1 base from V and 13 bases from J, leaving 8 bases between. The CDR3 length is 11 residues. This CDR3 is CASSQGNLQFF. In DNA form, the CDR3 reads TGTGCCAGCAGCCAAGGAAACCTACAGTTCTTC.

The DNA for the CDR3 is TGCAGTGCGGTGCCCAGGGGCAATCAGCCCCAGCATTTT. This gives the protein CSAVPRGNQPQHF. V gene TRBV20-1 combines with J gene TRBJ1-5, with D tentatively TRBD1 (5 bases). In germline, CDR1 is DFQATT, CDR2 SNEGSKA (reference sequence). V gave up 6 bases and J gave up 2 bases, with 11 bases separating them. The CDR3 is 13 amino acids.

The CDR3 here is CASSLPGAGTDTQYF. DNA for the CDR3: TGTGCCAGCAGTTTACCGGGAGCCGGCACAGATACGCAGTATTTT. The chain links TRBV28 to TRBJ2-3, with a weak D call TRBD2 (6 bases). V dropped 2 bases and J dropped 1 base, with 10 bases sitting between them. Germline CDR1 is MDHEN and CDR2 is SYDVKM. This CDR3 has 15 amino acids.

CDR3 sequence (DNA): TGTGCCAGCAGCGCCAGCTCACCCCTCCACTTT. It translates to CASSASSPLHF. The V call is TRBV7-2, the J call TRBJ1-6; no firm D call. This CDR3 spans 11 amino acids. Germline CDR1 and CDR2: SGHTA and FQGNSA. V lost 5 bases and J 10 bases, leaving 6 bases between the germline ends.

The chain carries TRBV20-1 and TRBJ2-3; D might be TRBD1 (6 bases). Trimming shortened V by 1 base and J by 2 bases, and 16 bases separated the two germline ends. Germline assignment: CDR1 DFQATT and CDR2 SNEGSKA (reference sequence). The CDR3 is made up of 16 amino acids. In DNA, the CDR3 is TGCAGTGCTAGAGTTCCAGGGGCTGGACACACAGATACGCAGTATTTT. It specifies CSARVPGAGHTDTQYF.

The J gene is TRBJ2-5, the V gene TRBV2; unclear D gene. V was cut by 1 base and J by 6 bases, with 18 bases left in between. In germline, CDR1 is SNHLY, CDR2 FYNNEI. CDR3 length: 16 amino acids. This CDR3 is CASSEGGVGPVKTQYF. The CDR3 DNA follows: TGTGCCAGCAGTGAAGGAGGAGTAGGGCCGGTCAAGACCCAGTACTTC.

The chain couples TRBV4-1 to TRBJ2-4; D remains ambiguous. The CDR3 runs 16 residues. Trimming shortened V by 1 base and J by 3 bases, and 13 bases separated the two germline ends. Germline loops: CDR1 MGHRA, CDR2 YSYEKL. CDR3 sequence reads: CASSQGSRISKNIQYF. CDR3 nucleotide sequence: TGCGCCAGCAGCCAAGGCTCTCGGATTAGCAAAAACATTCAGTACTTC.

The genes are TRBV20-1 and TRBJ2-1; D remains unclear. The germline gives CDR1 DFQATT, CDR2 SNEGSKA (reference sequence). The CDR3 extends over 16 amino acids. The V end lost 0 bases, the J end lost 0 bases, and 12 bases lay between the germline ends. CDR3 nucleotide sequence: TGCAGTGCTAGAGATCTCACTTCACACTCCTACAATGAGCAGTTCTTC. Translating it yields CSARDLTSHSYNEQFF.

The gene calls are TRBV12-3 or TRBV12-4 and TRBJ2-3; 7 bases agree with TRBD1. This CDR3 spans 14 amino acids. V gave up 6 bases and J gave up 4 bases; unmatched junction bases: 7. The CDR3 reads CASSARGSADTQYF. Here the CDR3 DNA reads TGTGCCAGCAGCGCCAGGGGGTCAGCAGATACGCAGTATTTT.

V usage is TRBV15 and J usage is TRBJ2-2, with 10 bases matching TRBD2. This CDR3 is built from 15 residues. The germline CDR1 and CDR2 sequences are LNHNV and YYDKDF (reference sequence). Trimming removed 5 bases from V and 4 bases from J; junction bases left unmatched: 4. CDR3 nucleotides: TGTGCCACCAGCCTAGCGGGGGCCCGCACCGGGGAGCTGTTTTTT. Translation gives CATSLAGARTGELFF.

This sequence joins TRBV19 and TRBJ2-7, with 11 bases matching TRBD2. The germline CDR1 and CDR2 sequences are LNHDA and SQIVND (reference sequence). CDR3 length: 15 residues. V lost 5 bases and J lost 6; bases outside the gene matches: 9. CDR3 in DNA: TGTGCCAGTAGTCCTGGATCTAGCGGGAGGCCCGAGCAGTACTTC. This gives the protein CASSPGSSGRPEQYF.

The chain has TRBV30 and TRBJ2-3; 7 nucleotides agree with TRBD1. The junction had 7 bases not matched to a gene; V was cut back by 1 base and J by 3 bases. This CDR3 has 15 residues. The germline gives CDR1 GTSNPN, CDR2 SVGIG (reference sequence). DNA for the CDR3: TGTGCCTGGAGTGGGGACAGAGTGCCGACAGATACGCAGTATTTT. This translates into CAWSGDRVPTDTQYF.

This clonotype was seen a handful of times. DNA of the CDR3: TGCGCCAGCAGTAGCGGGAGTGGGACAGATACGCAGTATTTT. Translation gives CASSSGSGTDTQYF. V usage is TRBV5-1 and J usage is TRBJ2-3; 9 nucleotides agree with TRBD2. The V and J ends lost 5 bases and 3 bases, in that order; junction bases with no gene match: 4. CDR3 length equals 14 residues. Germline V gene sequence: CDR1 SGHRS, CDR2 YFSETQ. The full variable domain, its missing parts supplied by reference TRBV5-1 and TRBJ2-3, is KAGVTQTPRYLIKTRGQQVTLSCSPISGHRSVSWYQQTPGQGLQFLFEYFSETQRNKGNFPGRFSGRQFSNSRSEMNVSTLELGDSALYLCASSSGSGTDTQYFGPGTRLTVL.

This sequence joins TRBV15 and TRBJ1-5; D unresolved. Germline-derived CDR1 and CDR2 are LNHNV and YYDKDF (reference sequence). The CDR3 sequence is 15 residues long. The V end lost 1 base, the J end lost 0 bases, and 7 bases lay between the germline ends. The CDR3 loop is CATSRAGNSNQPQHF. The CDR3 DNA follows: TGTGCCACCAGCAGAGCGGGCAATAGCAATCAGCCCCAGCATTTT.

V gene TRBV28 combines with J gene TRBJ1-1; D uncertain. Between the trimmed V and J ends, which lost 1 base and 1 base, there was a span of 7 bases. Germline values: CDR1 MDHEN, CDR2 SYDVKM. The CDR3 runs to 14 residues. The CDR3 nucleotides read TGTGCCAGCAGTTTATCGATCCGGAACACTGAAGCTTTCTTT. Residues: CASSLSIRNTEAFF.

The chain carries TRBV3-1 and TRBJ2-1; weak D call: TRBD2 (6 bases). The ends were cut back, 4 bases at V and 8 bases at J, with 21 bases in the middle. CDR1 LGHDT and CDR2 YNNKEL come from the germline V gene (reference sequence). This CDR3 spans 16 amino acids. The DNA of the CDR3 is TGTGCCAGCAGCCGAGCATCCGGGACTGGCTTCGATGAGCAGTTCTTC. Translation: CASSRASGTGFDEQFF.

The rearrangement uses TRBV20-1 and TRBJ2-7, with D maybe TRBD2 (6 bases). The CDR3 has 13 amino acids. The germline V gene has CDR1 DFQATT and CDR2 SNEGSKA (reference sequence). V gave up 3 bases and J gave up 2 bases, with 11 bases separating them. DNA of the CDR3: TGCAGTGCTAGTCCGGGAGTAACCTACGAGCAGTACTTC. Translation gives CSASPGVTYEQYF.

Here the CDR3 DNA reads TGCAGTGCGCCCTCCAGAGTCACAGATACGCAGTATTTT. It translates to CSAPSRVTDTQYF. The V and J genes are TRBV20-1 and TRBJ2-3; D unresolved. The germline CDR1 and CDR2 sequences are DFQATT and SNEGSKA (reference sequence). This CDR3 comprises 13 residues. The V end lost 6 bases, the J end lost 2 bases, and 12 bases lay between the germline ends.

The chain is built from TRBV3-1 and TRBJ1-2, with unresolved D. CDR3 length: 14 amino acids. Trimming took 2 bases from V and 8 from J, leaving 15 bases between them. Germline V lookup: CDR1 LGHDT, CDR2 YNNKEL (reference sequence). The CDR3 region is CASSQRAAVGGYTF. The CDR3 nucleotides read TGTGCCAGCAGCCAAAGGGCCGCGGTGGGGGGCTACACCTTC.

The rearrangement uses TRBV6-1 and TRBJ2-3, with D possibly being TRBD2 (6 bases). This CDR3 region has 17 residues. Germline V gene lookup returns CDR1 MNHNS and CDR2 SASEGT. V dropped 2 bases and J dropped 1 base, with 16 bases sitting between them. CDR3 sequence: CASSEPGEPFRTDTQYF. CDR3 nucleotides: TGTGCCAGCAGTGAACCGGGGGAGCCCTTCCGCACAGATACGCAGTATTTT.

The chain employs TRBV13 and TRBJ1-5, with 8 bases fitting TRBD1. V lost 3 bases to trimming and J lost 2 bases; unmatched junction nucleotides: 6. The CDR3 spans 16 residues. Germline values: CDR1 PRHDT, CDR2 FYEKMQ (reference sequence). CDR3 DNA sequence: TGTGCCAGCAGCTTCCAGGGGGCAGGTGGCAATCAGCCCCAGCATTTT. The encoded protein is CASSFQGAGGNQPQHF.

The chain couples TRBV19 to TRBJ2-3; D unresolved. V gave up 2 bases and J gave up 6 bases, with 6 bases separating them. This CDR3 is built from 12 residues. Germline V gene lookup returns CDR1 LNHDA and CDR2 SQIVND (reference sequence). The CDR3 nucleotides are TGTGCCAGTAGTATACGCCAGGATACGCAGTATTTT. Residues: CASSIRQDTQYF.

This clonotype is a singleton in its sample. The V and J genes are TRBV14 and TRBJ2-3; 9 bases are a match to TRBD2. Trimming at V came to 0 bases and at J to 6 bases, leaving 7 bases not matched to a gene. There are 16 residues in the CDR3. The V gene's germline CDR1 is SGHDN and CDR2 FVKESK. The DNA for the CDR3 is TGTGCCAGCAGCCAAGAGCTAGCGGGAACGGGTGATACGCAGTATTTT. Translation gives CASSQELAGTGDTQYF.